The present T cell receptor beta chain was sequenced within a study of read filtering for tumor transcriptome and immune sequencing. This clonotype came up many times. CDR1 and CDR2 (germline): SQVTM, ANQGSEA. Trimming removed 4 bases from V and 0 bases from J, with 15 bases in between. This CDR3 spans 15 amino acids. Molecular barcoded adaptors covering alpha/delta and beta/gamma chains were used on around 370 ng RNA. TCRdb reprocessed the reads via MiXCR and lists one record per CDR3 protein. The repertoire holds about 63,000 distinct CDR3 sequences, around 14% seen once, with around 43% in the top ten.

This clonotype was obtained from a donor at least 40 years old with multiple myeloma. Sample: a population of CD138-negative cells sorted from bone marrow. The rearrangement joins TRBV29-1 to TRBJ1-1, with D possibly matching TRBD1 (5 bases). The CDR3 bases are TGCAGCGTTGTGGCAGGGAAGTTATTGAACACTGAAGCTTTCTTT. Its translation is CSVVAGKLLNTEAFF. The complete variable domain, with remaining parts taken from reference TRBV29-1 and TRBJ1-1, reads SAVISQKPSRDICQRGTSLTIQCQVDSQVTMMFWYRQQPGQSLTLIATANQGSEATYESGFVIDKFPISRPNLTFSTLTVSNMSPEDSSIYLCSVVAGKLLNTEAFFGQGTRLTVV.